The 30 T cell receptor beta chains in this list originate from one sample, sequenced in a study of blood T cells in healthy people across ages. The use of a sample-barcoded 5' primer and a J-beta primer mix characterized a second PCR of about 7 to 12 cycles. From the 5' RACE reads, TCRdb called clonotypes with MiXCR, one entry per CDR3 protein. The sample contains about 1.5 million distinct CDR3 sequences, 35% to 45% of which appear only once. The sequencing sample was made of blood. These receptors were collected from a young woman in good health.

The chain employs TRBV12-3 or TRBV12-4 and TRBJ2-2; 7 positions agree with TRBD1. CDR3 length: 14 amino acids. V shed 6 bases and J 7 bases; nucleotides not matched to a gene: 8. The CDR3 DNA is TGTGCCAGCAGAACAGGGGCCCTAGGCGGGGAGCTGTTTTTT. Translation: CASRTGALGGELFF.

V is TRBV4-3 and J is TRBJ2-7; D call uncertain. The CDR3 spans 13 residues. Trimming removed 0 bases at V and 8 bases at J, with 11 bases between. CDR1 LGHNA and CDR2 YSLEER come from the germline V gene. The CDR3 protein is CASSQDNGRKQYF. The CDR3 DNA reads TGCGCCAGCAGCCAAGATAACGGAAGGAAGCAGTACTTC.

This CDR3 reads CASSQPGTGCEQFF. CDR3 DNA sequence: TGTGCCAGCAGCCAACCGGGAACAGGGTGTGAGCAGTTCTTC. The chain employs TRBV14 and TRBJ2-1; possible D gene TRBD1, 6 bases. CDR1 SGHDN and CDR2 FVKESK come from the germline V gene. V gave up 2 bases and J gave up 9 bases, with 14 bases separating them. This CDR3 is 14 amino acids long.

This clonotype came up once. The V gene is TRBV20-1, the J gene TRBJ2-5; D ambiguous. Germline V gene data show CDR1 as DFQATT and CDR2 as SNEGSKA (reference sequence). The CDR3 extends over 14 amino acids. Trimming cost V 6 bases and J 5 bases, with 19 bases left between them. The CDR3 nucleotides read TGCAGTGCCCTCAAGCCATCAGCGTTGGAGACCCAGTACTTC. Protein: CSALKPSALETQYF.

The rearrangement uses TRBV2 and TRBJ2-5; possible D gene TRBD2, 6 bases. The CDR3 is 15 residues long. The germline V gene encodes CDR1 SNHLY and CDR2 FYNNEI. Trimming pared 2 bases from V and 3 bases from J, leaving 13 bases between. This CDR3 is CASSEFSGVEETQYF. The CDR3 coding sequence is TGTGCCAGCAGTGAATTTTCGGGGGTAGAAGAGACCCAGTACTTC. Full variable domain (missing parts from reference TRBV2 and TRBJ2-5): EPEVTQTPSHQVTQMGQEVILRCVPISNHLYFYWYRQILGQKVEFLVSFYNNEISEKSEIFDDQFSVERPDGSNFTLKIRSTKLEDSAMYFCASSEFSGVEETQYFGPGTRLLVL.

This chain joins TRBV20-1 and TRBJ2-6, with 8 bases aligning to TRBD2. V trimming: 2 bases; J trimming: 0 bases; junction bases outside the gene matches: 3. This CDR3 comprises 16 residues. CDR1 and CDR2 from the germline V gene are DFQATT and SNEGSKA (reference sequence). The CDR3 nucleotides read TGCAGTGCTAGATCAGCGGGGGTCTCTGGGGCCAACGTCCTGACTTTC. Its translation is CSARSAGVSGANVLTF.

This clonotype was counted ten times or more. The chain employs TRBV29-1 and TRBJ2-6, with no clear D. The CDR3 has 15 residues. The germline gives CDR1 SQVTM, CDR2 ANQGSEA. The V end lost 5 bases, the J end lost 0 bases, and 11 bases lay between the germline ends. The CDR3 is CSVMHRRSGANVLTF. CDR3 DNA: TGCAGCGTTATGCACCGCCGCTCTGGGGCCAACGTCCTGACTTTC.

In the case of this clonotype: A read error may be the cause here, since a much bigger clone is one base away. The rearrangement joins TRBV18 to TRBJ2-1; the match to TRBD2 covers 7 bases. Gene TRBJ2-7 matches the end of the DNA better, so the J call may be wrong. The CDR3 extends over 15 amino acids. Germline V gene lookup returns CDR1 KGHSH and CDR2 LQKENI. In nucleotides, the CDR3 is TGTGCCAGCTCTCTGAGCGGGATTCGCTACAATGAGCAGTACTTC. It translates to CASSLSGIRYNEQYF.

This clonotype was detected only a few times. The J gene is TRBJ1-6, the V gene TRBV28; 7 bases map to TRBD1. The ends lost 11 bases at V and 6 bases at J; junction bases unmatched: 4. The CDR3 length is 12 residues. The germline CDR1 and CDR2 sequences are MDHEN and SYDVKM. The CDR3 protein is CAARDSNSPLHF. The CDR3 DNA reads TGTGCCGCTCGGGACAGTAATTCACCCCTCCACTTT.

This clonotype showed up just a few times. The chain employs TRBV6-5 and TRBJ1-6; tentative D call: TRBD1 (5 bases). CDR1 MNHEY and CDR2 SVGAGI come from the germline V gene. V was cut by 2 bases and J by 4 bases, with 9 bases left in between. The CDR3 is 15 residues long. The CDR3 coding sequence is TGTGCCAGCAGTTACGGGGCAGGGTATAATTCACCCCTCCACTTT. Encoded protein: CASSYGAGYNSPLHF.

Concerning this clonotype itself: A read error may explain this, as a much larger clone is one base away. V gene TRBV10-3 combines with J gene TRBJ2-1; D remains ambiguous. CDR3 length: 14 residues. The germline V and J ends were trimmed by 6 bases and 12 bases, with 21 bases remaining between them. From germline, CDR1 is ENHRY and CDR2 SYGVKD. Here the CDR3 reads CAIRSPSRLDVQFF. CDR3 DNA: TGTGCCATCAGGTCACCCTCTAGGCTGGATGTGCAGTTCTTC.

This clonotype was observed a handful of times. This chain connects TRBV6-6 to TRBJ1-4; D might be TRBD1 (5 bases). Germline V CDR1 and CDR2: MNHNY, SVGAGI (reference sequence). This CDR3 is built from 15 residues. V lost 7 bases and J 5 bases, leaving 17 bases between the germline ends. CDR3 bases: TGTGCCAGCATCAAACCCGGGGGAAGCAATGAAAAACTGTTTTTT. Translated: CASIKPGGSNEKLFF.

This chain uses TRBV6-2 or TRBV6-3 with TRBJ2-1; 10 nucleotides line up with TRBD2. From germline, CDR1 is MNHEY and CDR2 SVGEGT. Trimming removed 6 bases from V and 0 bases from J; junction bases left unmatched: 8. The CDR3 is 17 residues long. In DNA form, the CDR3 reads TGTGCCAGCAGCCCGGAGGCTAGCGGGAGCTCCTACAATGAGCAGTTCTTC. Its translation: CASSPEASGSSYNEQFF.

This clonotype was recorded a few times. V is TRBV20-1 and J is TRBJ2-7, with D perhaps TRBD1 (6 bases). From germline, CDR1 is DFQATT and CDR2 SNEGSKA (reference sequence). The V and J ends lost 0 bases and 3 bases respectively, with 12 bases between them. The length of the CDR3 is 14 residues. The CDR3 spells CSARDGGRFYEQYF. In nucleotides, the CDR3 is TGCAGTGCTAGAGATGGGGGCCGGTTCTACGAGCAGTACTTC.

This clonotype showed up just once. The chain couples TRBV20-1 to TRBJ2-7; TRBD2 matches at 8 bases. Trimming at V came to 6 bases and at J to 1 base, leaving 8 bases not matched to a gene. The length of the CDR3 is 14 residues. Looked up from germline, CDR1 is DFQATT and CDR2 is SNEGSKA (reference sequence). CDR3 residues: CSAERAGASYEQYF. The CDR3 DNA reads as TGCAGTGCGGAGCGAGCGGGGGCATCCTACGAGCAGTACTTC.

J is TRBJ2-7 and V is TRBV5-6; D is unclear. Germline lookup yields CDR1 SGHDT and CDR2 YYEEEE. V was shortened by 0 bases and J by 6 bases, with 10 bases between the two germline ends. The CDR3 extends over 13 amino acids. The CDR3, as DNA: TGTGCCAGCAGCTTGGTGGAGTCGTTCGAGCAGTACTTC. This gives the protein CASSLVESFEQYF.

The sample holds a few counts of this clonotype. The chain recombines TRBV12-5 with TRBJ2-4; D is uncertain. The tail of the sequence fits TRBJ2-7 better, so the J call may be wrong. The length of the CDR3 is 12 residues. The germline V gene has CDR1 LGHNT and CDR2 FRNRAP. In DNA, the CDR3 is TGTGCTAGTGGTCCCGTTAGGTCCGAGCAGTACTTC. This translates into CASGPVRSEQYF.

Details on this clonotype: A read error may produce the germline difference seen at one junction end. This chain joins TRBV12-3 or TRBV12-4 and TRBJ2-3; 10 bases fit TRBD2. This CDR3 is built from 14 residues. The CDR3 reads CASRLAGKTDTQYF. The CDR3 DNA reads TGTGCCAGCAGACTAGCGGGGAAAACAGATACGCAGTATTTC.

This clonotype has only one observation. The chain uses TRBV13 and TRBJ2-3, with 13 bases matching TRBD2. Germline CDR1 is PRHDT and CDR2 is FYEKMQ (reference sequence). The CDR3 is 17 residues long. The ends lost 5 bases at V and 3 bases at J; junction bases unmatched: 8. The DNA for the CDR3 is TGTGCCAGCAGCACCCGGACTAGCGGGGGAGGTACAGATACGCAGTATTTT. It encodes CASSTRTSGGGTDTQYF.

This chain links TRBV6-5 with TRBJ1-4; D is undetermined. Trimming left V 7 bases short and J 8 bases short, with 20 bases between. Germline CDR1 and CDR2: MNHEY and SVGAGI. This CDR3 is built from 15 residues. CDR3 region: CASKKEVNRWEKLFF. CDR3 DNA: TGTGCCAGCAAAAAGGAAGTTAACCGCTGGGAAAAACTGTTTTTT.

This rearrangement joins TRBV27 to TRBJ2-1; D might be TRBD2 (6 bases). The CDR3 spans 14 residues. CDR1 MNHEY and CDR2 SMNVEV come from the germline V gene (reference sequence). V was trimmed by 4 bases and J by 4 bases, leaving 11 bases between them. The CDR3 sequence: CASSWLASYNEQFF. The CDR3 nucleotides read TGTGCCAGCAGTTGGCTAGCGAGTTACAATGAGCAGTTCTTC.

This clonotype has a handful of counts. A junction boundary mismatches the germline segment, possibly from a read error. The rearrangement links TRBV7-9 to TRBJ2-1; 9 positions match TRBD1. Germline V CDR1 and CDR2: SEHNR, FQNEAQ (reference sequence). The CDR3 runs 15 residues. The CDR3 sequence is CAGSAGQGGPDEQFF. The CDR3 DNA sequence: TGTGCCGGCAGCGCGGGACAGGGCGGGCCTGATGAGCAGTTCTTC. Full variable domain (remainder filled in from reference TRBV7-9 and TRBJ2-1): DTGVSQNPRHKITKRGQNVTFRCDPISEHNRLYWYRQTLGQGPEFLTYFQNEAQLEKSRLLSDRFSAERPKGSFSTLEIQRTEQGDSAMYLCAGSAGQGGPDEQFFGPGTRLTVL.

The chain carries TRBV20-1 and TRBJ2-5, with D possibly TRBD2 on 7 matching bases. Germline assignment: CDR1 DFQATT and CDR2 SNEGSKA (reference sequence). This CDR3 contains 13 residues. V lost 8 bases to trimming and J lost 6 bases, with 19 bases between them. CDR3 sequence (DNA): TGCAGTTGGGAGGGGGGTCCAATGCAGACCCAGTACTTC. Translated, it gives CSWEGGPMQTQYF.

The chain combines TRBV18 with TRBJ2-5; tentative D call: TRBD1 (6 bases). Germline V gene data show CDR1 as KGHSH and CDR2 as LQKENI. The length of the CDR3 is 15 residues. V lost 4 bases to trimming and J lost 4 bases, with 16 bases between them. This chain's CDR3 is CASSRLNRDGETQYF. Here the CDR3 DNA reads TGTGCCAGCTCACGACTCAACAGGGATGGAGAGACCCAGTACTTC.

This chain links TRBV20-1 with TRBJ1-4, with 7 nucleotides matching TRBD1. The length of the CDR3 is 15 residues. V was clipped by 0 bases and J by 7 bases; unmatched bases: 8. Germline-derived CDR1 and CDR2 are DFQATT and SNEGSKA (reference sequence). The DNA for the CDR3 is TGCAGTGCTAGAGATCCAACAGGGGCCGGTGAAAAACTGTTTTTT. Residues: CSARDPTGAGEKLFF.

The CDR3 nucleotides read TGCAGTGCCGAGGAGCATCGGACTTCGACCTACGAGCAGTACTTC. Translation gives CSAEEHRTSTYEQYF. This chain connects TRBV20-1 to TRBJ2-7; the D gene is possibly TRBD2 (5 bases). CDR3 length: 15 amino acids. V lost 6 bases to trimming and J lost 2 bases, with 20 bases between them. Germline-derived CDR1 and CDR2 are DFQATT and SNEGSKA (reference sequence).

This clonotype has only a few counts. The chain carries TRBV4-3 and TRBJ2-3, with D unclear. V was trimmed by 0 bases and J by 0 bases, leaving 7 bases between them. Germline V CDR1 and CDR2: LGHNA, YSLEER. The CDR3 consists of 15 residues. The CDR3 sequence is CASSQEGVSTDTQYF. CDR3 sequence (DNA): TGCGCCAGCAGCCAAGAAGGAGTGAGCACAGATACGCAGTATTTT.

This clonotype was counted only a few times. The chain couples TRBV12-3 or TRBV12-4 to TRBJ2-3; D is uncertain. Trimming took 4 bases from V and 3 from J, leaving 8 bases between them. The CDR3 loop spans 13 amino acids. CDR3 coding DNA: TGTGCCAGCAGTTCCAGACCGACAGATACGCAGTATTTT. Its protein is CASSSRPTDTQYF.

The rearrangement joins TRBV20-1 to TRBJ1-5; 7 nucleotides align to TRBD1. The ends lost 5 bases at V and 4 bases at J; junction bases unmatched: 5. The CDR3 covers 13 residues. Germline V gene data show CDR1 as DFQATT and CDR2 as SNEGSKA (reference sequence). CDR3 DNA sequence: TGCAGTGCTGGGACAGACCCTAATCAGCCCCAGCATTTT. Protein product: CSAGTDPNQPQHF.

This clonotype was counted between two and nine times. V usage is TRBV29-1 and J usage is TRBJ2-1; D is tentatively TRBD1 or TRBD2 (5 bases each). The germline CDR1 and CDR2 sequences are SQVTM and ANQGSEA. V lost 4 bases and J lost 6, with 13 bases in between. The CDR3 has 13 amino acids. The CDR3 DNA sequence: TGCAGCGTTGTTCCGGGGCTCATCAATGAGCAGTTCTTC. Its protein product is CSVVPGLINEQFF.